These 21 T cell receptor beta chains share one sample of origin, sequenced in a study of blood T cell repertoires in COVID-19. Repertoires were generated with immunoSEQ multiplex PCR, while TCRdb's copy carries only in-frame clones and drops some. Here the sample spans a few hundred thousand clones, over 75% being singletons. Source material: PBMCs or T cells enriched from blood (not recorded which). The origin of the receptors is a woman in her twenties or thirties who had recovered from COVID-19.

The rearrangement links TRBV11-3 to TRBJ1-4; D possibly corresponds to TRBD1 (5 bases). This CDR3 is 16 amino acids long. Between the trimmed V and J ends, which lost 6 bases and 0 bases, there was a span of 14 bases. Germline lookup yields CDR1 SGHNT and CDR2 YENEEA. The CDR3 is CASRTGLGSTNEKLFF. The CDR3 nucleotides read TGTGCCAGCAGAACAGGTCTTGGCTCAACTAATGAAAAACTGTTTTTT.

For the CDR3, the DNA is TGTGCCAGCAGCCCGGGACTGATGCTCTATGGCTACACCTTC. Its translation is CASSPGLMLYGYTF. The rearrangement uses TRBV27 and TRBJ1-2; TRBD1 is a possible D gene (5 bases). Trimming removed 6 bases from V and 4 bases from J, with 15 bases in between. The germline V gene encodes CDR1 MNHEY and CDR2 SMNVEV (reference sequence). This CDR3 region has 14 residues.

J is TRBJ1-1 and V is TRBV5-1; D unresolved. CDR1 and CDR2 (germline): SGHRS, YFSETQ. The CDR3 sequence is 14 residues long. The V gene lost 3 bases and the J gene lost 5 bases, with 14 bases spanning the gap. The CDR3 DNA sequence: TGCGCCAGCAGCTCCGACGCTACGGGAACTGAAGCTTTCTTT. Encoded protein: CASSSDATGTEAFF.

The gene calls are TRBV7-2 and TRBJ2-6, with TRBD2 as a possible D gene (5 bases). V was trimmed by 1 base and J by 4 bases, leaving 17 bases between them. This CDR3 spans 18 amino acids. CDR1 and CDR2 (germline): SGHTA, FQGNSA. CDR3 DNA: TGTGCCAGCAGCTTAGAGCGGATGGGTTCTGCAGGGGCCAACGTCCTGACTTTC. It is translated as CASSLERMGSAGANVLTF. The full variable domain, with the rest looked up from reference TRBV7-2 and TRBJ2-6, is GAGVSQSPSNKVTEKGKDVELRCDPISGHTALYWYRQSLGQGLEFLIYFQGNSAPDKSGLPSDRFSAERTGGSVSTLTIQRTQQEDSAVYLCASSLERMGSAGANVLTFGAGSRLTVL.

A single count supports this clone. The chain uses TRBV27 and TRBJ1-2; D unclear. V was cut by 6 bases and J by 4 bases, with 18 bases left in between. Germline values: CDR1 MNHEY, CDR2 SMNVEV (reference sequence). This CDR3 is 15 amino acids long. The CDR3 coding sequence is TGTGCCAGCAGCCCAGGCACAAATCCCGGCTATGGCTACACCTTC. This codes for CASSPGTNPGYGYTF.

The CDR3 reads CASSNGVPHEKLFF. The CDR3 bases are TGTGCCAGCTCAAACGGGGTCCCGCATGAAAAACTGTTTTTT. V is TRBV18 and J is TRBJ1-4; D unresolved. The CDR3 extends over 14 amino acids. Deletions cut 5 bases from V and 6 bases from J, with 13 bases between. Germline V gene lookup returns CDR1 KGHSH and CDR2 LQKENI.

This clone has a single count. The chain is built from TRBV28 and TRBJ1-6; D call uncertain. The CDR3 runs 15 residues. The germline V gene encodes CDR1 MDHEN and CDR2 SYDVKM. V lost 3 bases and J lost 3, with 9 bases in between. This chain's CDR3 is CASSFNTFYNSPLHF. Written as DNA, the CDR3 is TGTGCCAGCAGTTTCAACACCTTCTATAATTCACCCCTCCACTTT.

The gene calls are TRBV7-8 and TRBJ1-5; D remains unclear. Germline CDR1 reads SGHVS; CDR2 reads FQNEAQ. The CDR3 runs to 14 residues. Deletions cut 5 bases from V and 1 base from J, with 9 bases between. Here the CDR3 reads CASSQSPSNQPQHF. The CDR3 DNA follows: TGTGCCAGCAGCCAGAGTCCCAGCAATCAGCCCCAGCATTTT.

V gene TRBV6-5 combines with J gene TRBJ1-2, with 7 nucleotides matching TRBD1. V trimming: 10 bases; J trimming: 4 bases; junction bases outside the gene matches: 9. Germline values: CDR1 MNHEY, CDR2 SVGAGI. The CDR3 runs 13 residues. DNA of the CDR3: TGTGCCAACCGGAACAGGGGACCCTATGGCTACACCTTC. Protein product: CANRNRGPYGYTF.

The sample holds one count of this clone. The DNA for the CDR3 is TGTGCCAGCAGCTTCCCGGACAGGGCATTCTCCTACAATGAGCAGTTCTTC. It translates to CASSFPDRAFSYNEQFF. This rearrangement joins TRBV7-9 to TRBJ2-1, with 8 bases matching TRBD1. The germline V gene has CDR1 SEHNR and CDR2 FQNEAQ (reference sequence). CDR3 length equals 17 residues. The junction had 7 bases not matched to a gene; V was cut back by 3 bases and J by 0 bases.

The genes are TRBV10-3 and TRBJ2-1; a possible D gene is TRBD2 (7 bases). V lost 6 bases and J lost 4, with 16 bases in between. Germline V gene lookup returns CDR1 ENHRY and CDR2 SYGVKD. The CDR3 loop spans 15 amino acids. CDR3 coding DNA: TGTGCCATCAGGCCCCAGGCGGGGGCTTACAATGAGCAGTTCTTC. Protein: CAIRPQAGAYNEQFF.

V gene TRBV30 combines with J gene TRBJ2-3, with a weak D call TRBD2 (7 bases). Germline CDR1 GTSNPN, CDR2 SVGIG (reference sequence). The CDR3 loop spans 16 amino acids. The ends were cut back, 3 bases at V and 0 bases at J, with 16 bases in the middle. The CDR3 loop is CAWRRGGPPSTDTQYF. The CDR3 DNA reads as TGTGCCTGGAGAAGGGGGGGGCCTCCTAGCACAGATACGCAGTATTTT.

This clone turned up a few times. The V and J genes are TRBV19 and TRBJ2-7; 13 positions agree with TRBD2. With 5 bases clipped from V and 2 bases from J, the junction kept 9 bases outside the gene matches. Germline V gives CDR1 LNHDA, CDR2 SQIVND (reference sequence). The CDR3 runs to 17 residues. This CDR3 reads CASSGRTSGSNTYEQYF. In DNA form, the CDR3 reads TGTGCCAGTAGTGGCCGGACTAGCGGGAGTAATACCTACGAGCAGTACTTC.

The chain recombines TRBV10-2 with TRBJ1-3; 9 bases are a match to TRBD1. This CDR3 is built from 16 residues. Germline V gene lookup returns CDR1 WSHSY and CDR2 SAAADI. The V segment lost 6 bases and the J segment 1 base; nucleotides outside the gene matches: 7. The CDR3 spells CASSHRDRVSGNTIYF. The CDR3 bases are TGCGCCAGCAGCCACCGGGACAGGGTGTCTGGAAACACCATATATTTT.

The gene calls are TRBV5-1 and TRBJ2-4; 7 nucleotides agree with TRBD1. CDR3 length equals 19 residues. In germline, CDR1 is SGHRS, CDR2 YFSETQ. V lost 4 bases, J lost 3 bases, and 19 bases stayed unmatched. The CDR3 region has the DNA TGCGCCAGCAGCGCCGGGACAGTAAACGCCATAAGGGTCAAAAACATTCAGTACTTC. Protein sequence: CASSAGTVNAIRVKNIQYF.

This clone was recorded once. CDR3 amino acids: CASSQDRGVNYNEQFF. DNA of the CDR3: TGTGCCAGCAGCCAAGACCGCGGGGTTAACTACAATGAGCAGTTCTTC. This chain uses TRBV3-1 (or the pseudogene TRBV3-2) with TRBJ2-1; D perhaps matches TRBD2 (6 bases). The CDR3 consists of 16 residues. CDR1 and CDR2 from the germline V gene are LGHDT and YNNKEL (reference sequence). V was trimmed by 0 bases and J by 3 bases, leaving 12 bases between them.

The gene calls are TRBV19 and TRBJ2-1, with TRBD1 identical over 8 bases. Per the germline V gene, CDR1 is LNHDA and CDR2 is SQIVND (reference sequence). V trimming: 3 bases; J trimming: 6 bases; junction bases outside the gene matches: 4. This CDR3 spans 14 amino acids. The CDR3: CASSMQGAGNEQFF. CDR3 DNA: TGTGCCAGTAGTATGCAGGGGGCTGGCAATGAGCAGTTCTTC.

The rearrangement joins TRBV5-6 to TRBJ2-7; 12 nucleotides match TRBD2. Germline CDR1 SGHDT, CDR2 YYEEEE. The CDR3 has 15 amino acids. After removal of 5 bases from V and 6 bases from J, the junction contained 9 bases not matched to a gene. The CDR3 region is CASSPLAGGPGEQYF. In DNA, the CDR3 is TGTGCCAGCAGTCCCCTAGCGGGGGGGCCTGGCGAGCAGTACTTC.

This rearrangement joins TRBV5-1 to TRBJ2-7, with 9 bases identical to TRBD1. The ends lost 3 bases at V and 4 bases at J; junction bases unmatched: 5. CDR3 length: 14 residues. Germline assignment: CDR1 SGHRS and CDR2 YFSETQ. CDR3 nucleotides: TGCGCCAGCAGCTACCGACAGGGGGGTTACGAGCAGTACTTC. Its protein is CASSYRQGGYEQYF.

The genes are TRBV7-2 and TRBJ1-5, with D unresolved. With 4 bases removed from V and 0 bases from J, the gap between germline ends came to 10 bases. There are 15 residues in the CDR3. CDR1 and CDR2 from the germline V gene are SGHTA and FQGNSA. The CDR3 protein is CASSSFGHSNQPQHF. CDR3 coding DNA: TGTGCCAGCAGCTCATTTGGGCATAGCAATCAGCCCCAGCATTTT.

CDR3 sequence reads: CASSHPTGITDTQYF. CDR3 sequence (DNA): TGCGCCAGCAGTCACCCAACAGGGATCACAGATACGCAGTATTTT. The J gene is TRBJ2-3, the V gene TRBV23-1; weak D call: TRBD1 (6 bases). TRBV23-1 is reported as an ORF; its role is uncertain. The germline V and J ends were trimmed by 3 bases and 2 bases, with 12 bases remaining between them. CDR3 length: 15 amino acids.